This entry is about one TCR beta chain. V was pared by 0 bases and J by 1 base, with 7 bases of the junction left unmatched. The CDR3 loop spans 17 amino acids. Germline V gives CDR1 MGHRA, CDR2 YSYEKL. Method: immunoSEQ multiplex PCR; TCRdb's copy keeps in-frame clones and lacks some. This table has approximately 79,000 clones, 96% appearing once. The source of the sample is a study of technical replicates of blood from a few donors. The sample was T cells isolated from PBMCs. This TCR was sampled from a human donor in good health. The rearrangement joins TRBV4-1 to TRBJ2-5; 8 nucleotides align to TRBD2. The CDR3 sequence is CASSQDRVTSGQETQYF. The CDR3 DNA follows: TGCGCCAGCAGCCAAGATCGGGTAACTAGCGGCCAAGAGACCCAGTACTTC.